This TCR beta chain stems from a study of T-cell reconstitution after alpha-beta-depleted transplantation in children. Preparation of the TCRbeta library was carried out with unique molecular identifiers. TCRdb called the PCR reads again in MiXCR, with one record for every CDR3 protein. This sample has about 300,000 distinct CDR3 sequences, with just over 7.5% found just once. Overall study results and limits: T cells produced anew were the main source of T-cell counts and diversity one year after transplant. About two months after transplant, alpha-beta T cells reportedly came from several hundred expanded graft clones.

This clonotype was counted many times. What it binds is not known. Germline CDR1 is SGHTA and CDR2 is FQGNSA. V lost 1 base, J lost 0 bases, and 3 bases stayed unmatched. This CDR3 has 16 amino acids. The receptor was derived from a female patient aged 2-9 years who had a stem cell transplant for Fanconi anemia, so the T cells may come from the graft donor. The rearrangement links TRBV7-2 to TRBJ2-5; TRBD2 matches 9 bases. Material: peripheral blood, obtained 360 days after TCRalphabeta/CD19-depleted stem cell transplant. Here the CDR3 DNA reads TGTGCCAGCAGCTTAGAGCGGGGGGTGTACCAAGAGACCCAGTACTTC. Translated: CASSLERGVYQETQYF.